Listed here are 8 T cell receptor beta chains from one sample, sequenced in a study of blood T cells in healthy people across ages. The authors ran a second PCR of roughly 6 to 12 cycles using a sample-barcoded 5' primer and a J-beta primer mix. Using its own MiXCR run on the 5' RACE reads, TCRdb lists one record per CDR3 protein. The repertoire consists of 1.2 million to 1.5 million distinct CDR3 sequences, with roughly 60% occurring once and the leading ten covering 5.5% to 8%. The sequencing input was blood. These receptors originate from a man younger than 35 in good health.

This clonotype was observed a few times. The CDR3 DNA sequence: TGTGCCAGCAGAGAGGACAGGGGCGGCTACACCTTC. Its translation is CASREDRGGYTF. The chain carries TRBV2 and TRBJ1-2, with 9 bases matching TRBD1. Germline lookup yields CDR1 SNHLY and CDR2 FYNNEI. This CDR3 region has 12 residues. V was pared by 6 bases and J by 8 bases, with 4 bases of the junction left unmatched.

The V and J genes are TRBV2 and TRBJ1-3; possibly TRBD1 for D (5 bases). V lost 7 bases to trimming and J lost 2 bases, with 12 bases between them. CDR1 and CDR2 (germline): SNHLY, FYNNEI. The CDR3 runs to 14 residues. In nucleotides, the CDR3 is TGTGCCAGCATCTGGGGGAAGACTGGAAACACCATATATTTT. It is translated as CASIWGKTGNTIYF.

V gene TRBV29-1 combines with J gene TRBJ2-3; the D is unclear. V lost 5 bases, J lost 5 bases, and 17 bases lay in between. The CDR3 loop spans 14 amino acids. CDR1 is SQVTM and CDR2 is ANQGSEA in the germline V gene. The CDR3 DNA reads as TGCAGCGTTCGGGTCGGCCCTATGAGAGATACGCAGTATTTT. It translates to CSVRVGPMRDTQYF.

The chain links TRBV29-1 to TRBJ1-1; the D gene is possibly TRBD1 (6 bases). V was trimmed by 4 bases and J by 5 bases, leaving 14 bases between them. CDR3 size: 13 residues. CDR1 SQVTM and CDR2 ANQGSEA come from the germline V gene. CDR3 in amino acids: CSVGEGRGTEAFF. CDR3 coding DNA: TGCAGCGTTGGGGAGGGGAGGGGGACTGAAGCTTTCTTT.

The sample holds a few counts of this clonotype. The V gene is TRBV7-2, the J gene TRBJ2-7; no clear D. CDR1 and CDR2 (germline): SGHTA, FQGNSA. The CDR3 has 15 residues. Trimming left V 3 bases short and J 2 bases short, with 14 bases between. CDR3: CASSFGFLLTYEQYF. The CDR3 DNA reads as TGTGCCAGCAGCTTCGGTTTCTTATTGACCTACGAGCAGTACTTC. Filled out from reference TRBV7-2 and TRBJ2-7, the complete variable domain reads GAGVSQSPSNKVTEKGKDVELRCDPISGHTALYWYRQSLGQGLEFLIYFQGNSAPDKSGLPSDRFSAERTGGSVSTLTIQRTQQEDSAVYLCASSFGFLLTYEQYFGPGTRLTVT.

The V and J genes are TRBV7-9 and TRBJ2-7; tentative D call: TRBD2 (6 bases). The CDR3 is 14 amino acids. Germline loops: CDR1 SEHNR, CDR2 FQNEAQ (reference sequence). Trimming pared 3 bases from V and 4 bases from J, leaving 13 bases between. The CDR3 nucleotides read TGTGCCAGCAGCTTGTCGACCCGGGAGTACGAGCAGTACTTC. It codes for CASSLSTREYEQYF.

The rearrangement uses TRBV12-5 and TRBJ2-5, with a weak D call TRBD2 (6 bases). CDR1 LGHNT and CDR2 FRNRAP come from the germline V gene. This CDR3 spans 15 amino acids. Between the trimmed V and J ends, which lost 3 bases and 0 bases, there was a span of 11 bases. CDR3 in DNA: TGTGCTAGTGGTTTCCCTCAGCGGGACCAAGAGACCCAGTACTTC. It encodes CASGFPQRDQETQYF.

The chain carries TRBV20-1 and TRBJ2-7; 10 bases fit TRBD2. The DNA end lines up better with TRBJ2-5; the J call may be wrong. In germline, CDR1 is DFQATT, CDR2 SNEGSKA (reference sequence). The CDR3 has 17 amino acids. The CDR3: CSASSSGGVSNYETQYF. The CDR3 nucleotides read TGCAGTGCTAGCTCGAGCGGGGGGGTTTCCAATTATGAGACCCAGTACTTC.